These 13 T cell receptor beta chains originate from one sample sequenced in a study of CD8+ T cells in alopecia areata. Documented treatment: oral pan-JAK inhibitor, 5-10 mg twice daily. Extracted RNA was reverse transcribed, and the resulting cDNA served as sequencing template. Data came from immunoSEQ multiplex PCR; TCRdb stores just in-frame clones and leaves some out. Here the sample spans 210,000 or so clones, roughly 66% being singletons. The sequencing here drew on CD4+ T cells sorted from blood, taken at week 44, from a patient treated with tofacitinib. The origin of the receptors is a human donor with alopecia areata.

The V gene is TRBV6-5, the J gene TRBJ1-4; D possibly corresponds to TRBD1 (6 bases). CDR3 length equals 13 residues. The V gene lost 7 bases and the J gene lost 8 bases, with 14 bases spanning the gap. Germline-derived CDR1 and CDR2 are MNHEY and SVGAGI. In DNA, the CDR3 is TGTGCCAGCATGGGACGGACAGTGGAAAAACTGTTTTTT. Encoded protein: CASMGRTVEKLFF.

This clone was counted only a few times. The J gene is TRBJ2-3, the V gene TRBV5-1, with 9 bases matching TRBD2. The CDR3 is 17 amino acids. CDR1 is SGHRS and CDR2 is YFSETQ in the germline V gene. V lost 1 base, J lost 1 base, and 7 bases stayed unmatched. In nucleotides, the CDR3 is TGCGCCAGCAGCTTGTTGAAGCGGGGGGACCGCACAGATACGCAGTATTTT. This codes for CASSLLKRGDRTDTQYF.

The chain couples TRBV5-7 to TRBJ2-2, with a tentative D call TRBD1 (6 bases). TRBV5-7 counts as an open reading frame of uncertain function. The CDR3 length is 17 residues. Trimming took off 4 bases at V and 4 bases at J, with 20 bases between the two ends. Here the CDR3 reads CASSLGAGLMGTGELFF. The CDR3 DNA follows: TGTGCCAGCAGCCTGGGGGCCGGTCTCATGGGCACCGGGGAGCTGTTTTTT.

V gene TRBV27 combines with J gene TRBJ2-1; D is unresolved. Between the trimmed V and J ends, which lost 6 bases and 2 bases, there was a span of 20 bases. Germline V CDR1 and CDR2: MNHEY, SMNVEV (reference sequence). This CDR3 has 17 amino acids. The CDR3, as DNA: TGTGCCAGCAGGGCAGGTTCGGTTGTGGGCCCCTACAATGAGCAGTTCTTC. Amino acid sequence: CASRAGSVVGPYNEQFF.

The chain couples TRBV30 to TRBJ1-2; D not certain. V lost 2 bases, J lost 5 bases, and 12 bases lay in between. Germline V gene lookup returns CDR1 GTSNPN and CDR2 SVGIG (reference sequence). The CDR3 loop spans 13 amino acids. The CDR3 nucleotides read TGTGCCTGGAGTTTTTCCCGGGTATATGGCTACACCTTC. Its translation is CAWSFSRVYGYTF.

DNA of the CDR3: TGTGCCAGCAGCCACGGACAGGGTAAAGATACGCAGTATTTT. Translating gives CASSHGQGKDTQYF. The chain employs TRBV7-9 and TRBJ2-3, with 8 bases identical to TRBD1. The CDR3 consists of 14 residues. Germline trimming cut 5 bases from V and 5 bases from J; bases unmatched to any gene: 6. Germline CDR1 reads SEHNR; CDR2 reads FQNEAQ (reference sequence).

The rearrangement uses TRBV7-9 and TRBJ2-2; D call uncertain. Germline-derived CDR1 and CDR2 are SEHNR and FQNEAQ (reference sequence). With 5 bases removed from V and 1 base from J, the gap between germline ends came to 8 bases. CDR3 length equals 14 residues. CDR3 DNA sequence: TGTGCCAGCAGCCCTCGCGTGAACACCGGGGAGCTGTTTTTT. Its protein product is CASSPRVNTGELFF.

The chain uses TRBV7-2 and TRBJ1-1; D remains ambiguous. The CDR3 is made up of 13 amino acids. Trimming shortened V by 5 bases and J by 8 bases, and 15 bases separated the two germline ends. Germline lookup yields CDR1 SGHTA and CDR2 FQGNSA. The CDR3 loop is CASSPRRVTEAFF. In nucleotides, the CDR3 is TGTGCCAGCAGCCCCCGCCGAGTTACCGAAGCTTTCTTT. Full variable domain (outside the CDR3, taken from reference TRBV7-2 and TRBJ1-1): GAGVSQSPSNKVTEKGKDVELRCDPISGHTALYWYRQSLGQGLEFLIYFQGNSAPDKSGLPSDRFSAERTGGSVSTLTIQRTQQEDSAVYLCASSPRRVTEAFFGQGTRLTVV.

This clone came up a few times. This chain connects TRBV4-3 to TRBJ2-7; tentatively, D is TRBD2 (6 bases). This CDR3 has 14 residues. Trimming took 0 bases from V and 3 from J, leaving 9 bases between them. Germline V gene sequence: CDR1 LGHNA, CDR2 YSLEER. Here the CDR3 reads CASSQEPGSYEQYF. The CDR3 region has the DNA TGCGCCAGCAGCCAAGAGCCCGGGAGCTACGAGCAGTACTTC.

This clone was recorded a few times. This chain joins TRBV4-2 and TRBJ2-7; D unclear. The CDR3 runs 18 residues. The germline V gene has CDR1 LGHNA and CDR2 YNFKEQ. V shed 3 bases and J shed 0 bases, with 21 bases lying between them. The CDR3 nucleotides read TGTGCCAGCAGCCAGACGACTTCAGACTCCGCCAACTCCTACGAGCAGTACTTC. It codes for CASSQTTSDSANSYEQYF.

Comments on this clone: The junction does not match germline at one end; this may be a read error. The genes are TRBV18 and TRBJ1-1, with D possibly being TRBD1 (5 bases). Germline assignment: CDR1 KGHSH and CDR2 LQKENI. The CDR3 totals 17 residues. CDR3 DNA: TGTGCCAGCTCACCAATCGGGCAGGGTATCCTGAAGACTGAAGCTTTCTTT. Encoded protein: CASSPIGQGILKTEAFF.

The V and J genes are TRBV5-4 and TRBJ1-2, with 8 nucleotides matching TRBD1. The CDR3 runs 14 residues. The junction had 4 bases not matched to a gene; V was cut back by 4 bases and J by 2 bases. The germline V gene has CDR1 SGHNT and CDR2 YYREEE (reference sequence). CDR3 region: CASSPGTGNYGYTF. CDR3 in DNA: TGTGCCAGCAGCCCCGGGACAGGAAACTATGGCTACACCTTC.

This clone was seen a handful of times. The chain has TRBV2 and TRBJ1-1, with unresolved D. Germline assignment: CDR1 SNHLY and CDR2 FYNNEI. CDR3 length: 14 amino acids. V was shortened by 4 bases and J by 0 bases, with 9 bases between the two germline ends. The CDR3 DNA sequence: TGTGCCAGCAGTGTGCCAGTGGTGAACACTGAAGCTTTCTTT. Protein: CASSVPVVNTEAFF.